One and the same sample provided the 12 T cell receptor beta chains below, sequenced in a study of blood T cell repertoires in COVID-19. TCRdb's copy holds only in-frame clones and misses some; the assay was immunoSEQ multiplex PCR. The repertoire holds some 230,000 clones, around 84% seen once, with 4.5% to 5.5% in the top ten. The material sequenced was peripheral blood. Receptor source: a woman aged 60-75 years who had recovered from COVID-19.

This rearrangement joins TRBV19 to TRBJ2-5; 7 bases map to TRBD2. V lost 5 bases, J lost 5 bases, and 11 bases stayed unmatched. CDR1 LNHDA and CDR2 SQIVND come from the germline V gene (reference sequence). CDR3 length: 15 amino acids. This CDR3 reads CASSPPGTKGETQYF. CDR3 coding DNA: TGTGCCAGTAGTCCACCGGGGACTAAGGGGGAGACCCAGTACTTC.

The rearrangement joins TRBV30 to TRBJ1-2; TRBD1 matches at 7 bases. This CDR3 spans 13 amino acids. Germline loops: CDR1 GTSNPN, CDR2 SVGIG (reference sequence). Losses at the gene ends were 5 bases for V and 4 bases for J; bases not matched to a gene: 7. CDR3 nucleotide sequence: TGTGCCTGGGACAGGGATTCGGGCTATGGCTACACCTTC. Translating gives CAWDRDSGYGYTF. The complete variable domain, with remaining parts taken from reference TRBV30 and TRBJ1-2, reads SQTIHQWPATLVQPVGSPLSLECTVEGTSNPNLYWYRQAAGRGLQLLFYSVGIGQISSEVPQNLSASRPQDRQFILSSKKLLLSDSGFYLCAWDRDSGYGYTFGSGTRLTVV.

The rearrangement joins TRBV6-5 to TRBJ2-3, with 10 bases lining up with TRBD2. Unmatched junction bases numbered 5, after V lost 7 bases and J lost 4 bases. CDR1 and CDR2 (germline): MNHEY, SVGAGI. CDR3 size: 14 residues. CDR3 sequence: CASIRGLASDTQYF. In nucleotides, the CDR3 is TGTGCCAGCATCCGGGGACTAGCGTCAGATACGCAGTATTTT.

The chain couples TRBV19 to TRBJ1-2, with D uncertain. Per germline, CDR1 LNHDA and CDR2 SQIVND (reference sequence). This CDR3 has 13 residues. Deletions cut 1 base from V and 9 bases from J, with 12 bases between. The CDR3 DNA reads TGTGCCAGTAGTATAGGCCGAGCCGGGAGCTACACCTTC. Encoded protein: CASSIGRAGSYTF.

The CDR3 bases are TGTGCCAGCAGTCAGGAGAACAGGGGCCCTAACTATGGCTACACCTTC. This codes for CASSQENRGPNYGYTF. The J gene is TRBJ1-2, the V gene TRBV27, with 7 bases matching TRBD1. Looked up from germline, CDR1 is MNHEY and CDR2 is SMNVEV (reference sequence). CDR3 length: 16 residues. The trim removed 5 bases at V and 0 bases at J, leaving 9 bases unmatched.

This clone showed up just once. The chain is built from TRBV7-6 and TRBJ2-7, with 12 bases identical to TRBD2. The V segment lost 2 bases and the J segment 3 bases; nucleotides outside the gene matches: 5. CDR1 and CDR2 (germline): SGHVS, FNYEAQ. This CDR3 has 16 residues. CDR3 sequence: CASSLTSGGTLYEQYF. The CDR3 nucleotides are TGTGCCAGCAGCTTAACTAGCGGGGGGACCCTCTACGAGCAGTACTTC.

This sequence joins TRBV6-5 and TRBJ2-7; perhaps TRBD1 as D (6 bases). The germline CDR1 and CDR2 sequences are MNHEY and SVGAGI. The CDR3 has 14 residues. Trimming removed 1 base from V and 2 bases from J, with 9 bases in between. CDR3 nucleotides: TGTGCCAGCAGTTACTGGGACAAGCCCTACGAGCAGTACTTC. Residues: CASSYWDKPYEQYF.

This chain uses TRBV18 with TRBJ1-1; weak D call: TRBD1 (5 bases). Germline CDR1 reads KGHSH; CDR2 reads LQKENI. The CDR3 runs to 14 residues. V shed 2 bases and J shed 4 bases, with 11 bases lying between them. The CDR3 spells CASSPVQGGTEAFF. The CDR3 region has the DNA TGTGCCAGCTCACCAGTGCAGGGAGGCACTGAAGCTTTCTTT. The complete variable domain, with remaining parts taken from reference TRBV18 and TRBJ1-1, reads NAGVMQNPRHLVRRRGQEARLRCSPMKGHSHVYWYRQLPEEGLKFMVYLQKENIIDESGMPKERFSAEFPKEGPSILRIQQVVRGDSAAYFCASSPVQGGTEAFFGQGTRLTVV.

This chain links TRBV7-3 with TRBJ2-2, with 10 positions matching TRBD1. V lost 4 bases, J lost 4 bases, and 6 bases stayed unmatched. Germline V gene lookup returns CDR1 SGHTA and CDR2 FQGTGA. This CDR3 region has 16 residues. The DNA for the CDR3 is TGTGCCAGCAGCTCGCCCGGGACAGGGGTCACCGGGGAGCTGTTTTTT. It yields the protein CASSSPGTGVTGELFF.

J is TRBJ2-5 and V is TRBV7-9, with a weak D call TRBD2 (6 bases). CDR1 is SEHNR and CDR2 is FQNEAQ in the germline V gene (reference sequence). This CDR3 has 15 amino acids. Trimming cost V 3 bases and J 1 base, with 12 bases left between them. CDR3 region: CASSFGGVIQETQYF. The CDR3 bases are TGTGCCAGCAGCTTCGGCGGGGTGATCCAAGAGACCCAGTACTTC.

CDR3 sequence reads: CASSLSTGQGQGNEQFF. DNA for the CDR3: TGCGCCAGCAGCTTGTCTACGGGACAGGGTCAGGGCAATGAGCAGTTCTTC. This chain uses TRBV5-1 with TRBJ2-1; 9 bases map to TRBD1. Unmatched junction bases numbered 11, after V lost 1 base and J lost 6 bases. The CDR3 totals 17 residues. The germline V gene encodes CDR1 SGHRS and CDR2 YFSETQ.

This clone was recorded once. This sequence joins TRBV5-1 and TRBJ2-1; 8 nucleotides align to TRBD2. V was pared by 4 bases and J by 0 bases, with 9 bases of the junction left unmatched. Germline CDR1 SGHRS, CDR2 YFSETQ. The CDR3 length is 17 residues. CDR3 sequence: CASSTLSGANSYNEQFF. CDR3 DNA: TGCGCCAGCAGCACCCTTAGCGGGGCAAACTCCTACAATGAGCAGTTCTTC.